The sequence of this T cell receptor beta chain was determined in a study of T-cell reconstitution after alpha-beta-depleted transplantation in children (dated by TCRdb to 2016 to 2018). Regarding the complete study: Using TCR repertoire profiling, the study followed T-cell immune reconstitution in a quantitative way in children after TCRalphabeta/CD19-depleted allogeneic hematopoietic cell transplantation.

Receptors were amplified or captured by PCR. The sequencing machine was an Illumina HiSeq 2500. Molecular barcoding was employed in the preparation of TCR libraries, with unique molecular identifiers being used to normalize TCRbeta repertoire quantification. TCRdb redid the processing of the public reads, applying fastp at Q25 and MiXCR, and retained in-frame beta chains. Every CDR3 protein is listed once, alongside the most common genes and DNA of its rows. The sample table records a few hundred thousand distinct CDR3 sequences; 25% to 30% of these occur just once. The ten biggest clones cover just over 35% of the sample. This clonotype was seen a few times. The antigen this receptor binds is unknown. Base quality data are lacking; no much larger clone is found one base away. Findings and caveats that apply to the study as a whole: About two months after transplant, the apparently early recovery of alphabetaT-cell counts reportedly depended on just several hundred clones that had expanded rapidly and came from non-depleted graft cells. Over subsequent months, a decline in hyperexpanded clone frequencies was noted, and after one year, T-cell counts and TCRbeta diversity were mostly ascribed to newly produced T cells. In some patients, the high TCRbeta diversity seen at day 60 was put down to recipient T cells and intrathymic progenitors that had survived conditioning.

The CDR3 numbers 18 residues from cysteine through phenylalanine. The kept DNA is CDR3 alone, 54 bases in frame from the first base. The germline V gene provides CDR1 SGHTA and CDR2 FQGNSA. Germline trimming amounts to 5 bases on V and 1 base on J, with 9 as the count of junction bases outside the gene matches. Sample treatment or condition, as interpreted from the label and publication: allogeneic hematopoietic cell transplantation with graft depleted of TCRalphabeta T cells and CD19 B cells. The children who served as transplant recipients had been given grafts of TCRalphabeta/CD19-depleted allogeneic hematopoietic cells.

The clonotype originates from a boy under two years old with Wiskott-Aldrich syndrome, due to receive a stem cell transplant. The material sequenced was PBMCs, taken before TCRalphabeta/CD19-depleted stem cell transplant. The V gene is TRBV7-2 and the J gene is TRBJ2-4, with 12 bases aligning to TRBD2. The DNA is TGTGCCAGCAGCAAAGCGACTAGCGGGAGCTCTGCCAAAAACATTCAGTACTTC. It encodes CASSKATSGSSAKNIQYF.